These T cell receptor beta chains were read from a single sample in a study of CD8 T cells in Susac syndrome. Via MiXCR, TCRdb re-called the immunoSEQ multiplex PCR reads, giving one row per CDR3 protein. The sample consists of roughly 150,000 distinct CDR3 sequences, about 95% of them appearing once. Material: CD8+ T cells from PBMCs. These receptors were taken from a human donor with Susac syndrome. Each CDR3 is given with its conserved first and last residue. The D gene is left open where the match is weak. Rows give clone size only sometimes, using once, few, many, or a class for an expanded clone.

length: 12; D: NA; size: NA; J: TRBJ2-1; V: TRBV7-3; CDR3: CASSLAKYEQFF; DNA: TGTGCCAGCAGCTTAGCTAAGTATGAGCAGTTCTTC
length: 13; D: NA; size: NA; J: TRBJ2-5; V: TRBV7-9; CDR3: CASNFAAGETQYF; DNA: TGTGCCAGCAACTTCGCGGCCGGAGAGACCCAGTACTTC
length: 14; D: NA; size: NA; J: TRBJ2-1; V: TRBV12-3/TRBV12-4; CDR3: CATSGTGMYNEQFF; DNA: TGTGCCACCTCCGGGACCGGGATGTACAATGAGCAGTTCTTC
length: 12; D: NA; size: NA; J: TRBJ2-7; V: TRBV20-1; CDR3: CSANRASYEQYF; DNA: TGCAGTGCCAACAGGGCCTCCTACGAGCAGTACTTC
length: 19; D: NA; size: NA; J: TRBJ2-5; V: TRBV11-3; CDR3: CASSSRYSGGSQGRETQYF; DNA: TGTGCCAGCAGCTCCCGTTACAGCGGAGGTAGCCAGGGACGAGAGACCCAGTACTTC
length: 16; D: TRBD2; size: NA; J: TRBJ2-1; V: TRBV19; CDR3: CASSSDPPGLVNEQFF; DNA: TGTGCCAGTAGTTCTGACCCCCCGGGACTAGTCAATGAGCAGTTCTTC
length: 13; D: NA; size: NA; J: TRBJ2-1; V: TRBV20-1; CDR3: CRAIGPHPNEQFF; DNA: TGCAGAGCAATAGGCCCCCACCCCAATGAGCAGTTCTTC
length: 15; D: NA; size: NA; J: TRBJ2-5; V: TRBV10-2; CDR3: CATTPDGTDQETQYF; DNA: TGCGCCACCACTCCAGACGGGACCGACCAAGAGACCCAGTACTTC
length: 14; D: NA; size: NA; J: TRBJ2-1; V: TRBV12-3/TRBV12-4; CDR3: CASSFLGVGNEQFF; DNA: TGTGCCAGCAGTTTTTTGGGGGTTGGCAATGAGCAGTTCTTC
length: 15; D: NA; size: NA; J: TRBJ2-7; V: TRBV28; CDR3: CASRRPSLSLGEQYF; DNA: TGTGCCAGCAGGCGCCCTAGCCTCTCCCTTGGCGAGCAGTACTTC
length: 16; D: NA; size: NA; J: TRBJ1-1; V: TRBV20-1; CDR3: CSARIGGTDRVQGAFF; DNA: TGCAGTGCTAGAATCGGGGGAACGGACCGGGTCCAGGGGGCTTTCTTT
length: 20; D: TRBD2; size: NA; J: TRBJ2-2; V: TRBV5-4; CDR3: CASSFSEGTSGSENTGELFF; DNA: TGTGCCAGCAGCTTTTCAGAAGGGACTAGCGGGAGCGAGAACACCGGGGAGCTGTTTTTT
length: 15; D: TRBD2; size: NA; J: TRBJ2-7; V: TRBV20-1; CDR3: CSARDDAGGYYEQYF; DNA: TGCAGTGCTAGAGATGACGCGGGGGGTTACTACGAGCAGTACTTC
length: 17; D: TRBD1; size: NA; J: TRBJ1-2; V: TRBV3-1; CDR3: CASSQMIPGQGRYGYTF; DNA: TGTGCCAGCAGCCAAATGATACCGGGACAGGGGAGGTATGGCTACACCTTC
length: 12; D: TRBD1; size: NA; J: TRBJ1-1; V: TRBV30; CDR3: CAWGTDNTEAFF; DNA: TGTGCCTGGGGGACAGACAACACTGAAGCTTTCTTT
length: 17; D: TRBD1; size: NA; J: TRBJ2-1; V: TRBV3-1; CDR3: CASSPELTGPRDNEQFF; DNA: TGTGCCAGCAGCCCCGAACTGACAGGGCCAAGGGACAATGAGCAGTTCTTC
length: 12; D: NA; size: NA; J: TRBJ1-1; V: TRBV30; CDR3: CAWVRINTEAFF; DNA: TGTGCCTGGGTTAGGATAAACACTGAAGCTTTCTTT
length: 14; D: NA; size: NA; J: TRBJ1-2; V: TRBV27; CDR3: CATLPDSRNYGYTF; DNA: TGTGCCACCCTCCCAGACAGCCGCAACTATGGCTACACCTTC
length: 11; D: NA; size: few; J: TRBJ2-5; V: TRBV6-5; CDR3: CASSYRETQYF; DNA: TGTGCCAGCAGTTACCGGGAGACCCAGTACTTC
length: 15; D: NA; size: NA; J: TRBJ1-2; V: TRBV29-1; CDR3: CSVEDNGVTNYGYTF; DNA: TGCAGCGTTGAAGATAACGGGGTCACTAACTATGGCTACACCTTC
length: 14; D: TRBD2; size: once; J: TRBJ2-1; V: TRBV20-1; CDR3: CSAQTSGVYNEQFF; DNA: TGCAGTGCTCAGACTAGCGGAGTCTACAATGAGCAGTTCTTC
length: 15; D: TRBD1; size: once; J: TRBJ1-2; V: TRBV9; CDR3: CASSGDREANYGYTF; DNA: TGTGCCAGCAGCGGGGACAGAGAGGCTAACTATGGCTACACCTTC
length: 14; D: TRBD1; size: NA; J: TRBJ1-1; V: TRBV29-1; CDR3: CSFLTGTLNTEAFF; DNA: TGCAGTTTCTTGACAGGGACGTTGAACACTGAAGCTTTCTTT
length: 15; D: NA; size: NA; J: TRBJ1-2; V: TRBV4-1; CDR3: CASSQVAGASYGYTF; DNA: TGCGCCAGCAGCCAAGTGGCCGGCGCAAGCTATGGCTACACCTTC
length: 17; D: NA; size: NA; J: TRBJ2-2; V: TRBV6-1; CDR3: CASTEGGALANTGELFF; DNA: TGTGCCAGCACCGAAGGGGGGGCACTTGCCAACACCGGGGAGCTGTTTTTT
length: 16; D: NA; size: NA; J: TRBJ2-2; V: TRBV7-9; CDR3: CASSPALAVNTGELFF; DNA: TGTGCCAGCAGCCCCGCACTGGCAGTGAACACCGGGGAGCTGTTTTTT
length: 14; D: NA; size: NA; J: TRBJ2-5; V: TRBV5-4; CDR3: CASSDWSKGETQYF; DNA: TGTGCCAGCAGCGATTGGTCGAAGGGAGAGACCCAGTACTTC
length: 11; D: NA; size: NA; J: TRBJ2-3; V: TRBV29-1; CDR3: CSVDPKDTQYF; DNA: TGCAGCGTTGACCCGAAAGATACGCAGTATTTT
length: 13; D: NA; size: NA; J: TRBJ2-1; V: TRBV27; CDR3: CASSGSSKFEQFF; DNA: TGTGCCAGCAGTGGATCATCAAAGTTTGAGCAGTTCTTC
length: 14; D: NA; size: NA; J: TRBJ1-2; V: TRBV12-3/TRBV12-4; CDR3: CASSPHGSNYGYTF; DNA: TGTGCCAGCAGCCCCCACGGCAGCAACTATGGCTACACCTTC
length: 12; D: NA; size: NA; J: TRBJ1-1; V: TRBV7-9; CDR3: CASSGDGIEAFF; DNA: TGTGCCAGCTCTGGGGACGGAATTGAAGCTTTCTTT
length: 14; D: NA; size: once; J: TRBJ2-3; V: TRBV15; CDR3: CATSRDSISDTQYF; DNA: TGTGCCACCAGCAGAGATTCTATTTCAGATACGCAGTATTTT
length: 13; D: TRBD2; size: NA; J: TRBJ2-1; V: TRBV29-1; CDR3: CSARLAGINEQFF; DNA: TGCAGCGCACGACTAGCGGGCATCAATGAGCAGTTCTTC
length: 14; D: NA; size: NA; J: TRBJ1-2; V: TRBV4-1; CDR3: CASSQLGTGYGYTF; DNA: TGCGCCAGCAGCCAATTGGGGACGGGTTATGGCTACACCTTC
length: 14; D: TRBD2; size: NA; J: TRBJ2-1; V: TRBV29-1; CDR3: CSAGASGTYNEQFF; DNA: TGCAGCGCTGGGGCTAGCGGGACCTACAATGAGCAGTTCTTC
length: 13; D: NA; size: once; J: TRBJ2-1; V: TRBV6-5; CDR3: CASRSTYGNEQFF; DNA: TGTGCCAGCAGGTCCACCTACGGCAATGAGCAGTTCTTC
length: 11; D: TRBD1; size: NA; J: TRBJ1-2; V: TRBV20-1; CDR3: CSAQGGSGYTF; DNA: TGCAGTGCCCAGGGGGGATCTGGCTACACCTTC
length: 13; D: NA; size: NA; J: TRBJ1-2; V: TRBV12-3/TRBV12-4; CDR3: CASSFPGHDGYTF; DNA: TGTGCCAGCAGTTTTCCGGGACACGATGGCTACACCTTC
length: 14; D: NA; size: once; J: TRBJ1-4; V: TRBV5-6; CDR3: CASSAGWGNEKLFF; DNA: TGTGCCAGCAGCGCGGGGTGGGGGAATGAAAAACTGTTTTTT
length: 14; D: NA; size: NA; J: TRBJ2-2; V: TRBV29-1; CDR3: CSVEVFGEHRELFF; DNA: TGCAGCGTTGAAGTTTTCGGGGAACACCGGGAGCTGTTTTTT
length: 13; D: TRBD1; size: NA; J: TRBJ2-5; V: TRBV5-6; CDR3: CASSLYRGETQYF; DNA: TGTGCCAGCAGCTTATACAGGGGCGAGACCCAGTACTTC
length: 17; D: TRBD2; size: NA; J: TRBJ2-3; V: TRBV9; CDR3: CASTSPLAGETTDTQYF; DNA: TGTGCCAGCACTTCCCCTCTAGCGGGAGAGACAACAGATACGCAGTATTTT
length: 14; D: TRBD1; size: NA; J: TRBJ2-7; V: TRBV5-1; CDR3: CASSTGQGNYEQYF; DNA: TGCGCCAGCAGCACCGGACAGGGGAATTACGAGCAGTACTTC
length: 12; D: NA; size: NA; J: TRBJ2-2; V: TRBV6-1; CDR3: CASPTDTGELFF; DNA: TGTGCCAGCCCAACCGACACCGGGGAGCTGTTTTTT
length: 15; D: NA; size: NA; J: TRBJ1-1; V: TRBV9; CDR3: CASSVVGGEGTEAFF; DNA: TGTGCCAGCAGCGTAGTTGGGGGCGAGGGCACTGAAGCTTTCTTT
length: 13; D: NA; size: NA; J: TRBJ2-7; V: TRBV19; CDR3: CASSLGGSYEQYF; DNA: TGTGCCAGTAGTCTTGGAGGCTCCTACGAGCAGTACTTC